Sequencing of this T cell receptor beta chain was carried out in a study of tumor and adjacent non-tumor tissue in lung cancer. Study overall: Histology: under 15 adenocarcinoma, 2 squamous cell carcinoma, 1 small cell lung cancer. Stage I to III disease affected 10 men and 5 women aged roughly 31 to 85. Samples averaged around 4.2 million productive TCRbeta reads each.

V lost 4 bases to trimming and J lost 9 bases, with 8 bases between them. The CDR3 sequence is 11 residues long. Germline lookup yields CDR1 SGDLS and CDR2 YYNGEE. The library came from three nested PCR rounds adapted from ARM-PCR protocols. TCRdb called the multiplex PCR reads again in MiXCR, with one record for every CDR3 protein. The data show some 120,000 distinct CDR3 sequences, about 66% seen once. Study-wide points: In normal lung, the top 100 clones were significantly more dominant than in tumor.

This sample's RNA came from whole unsorted tissue. As regards this clonotype: Its target is not known. This may come from a read error, since a much larger clone is one base off.

The rearrangement joins TRBV9 to TRBJ2-1, with D unclear. Sequenced sample: lung tumor tissue. The receptor was isolated from a man younger than 45 with non-small cell lung cancer. DNA for the CDR3: TGTGCCAGCAGCAGTACCGTTGAGCAGTTCTTC. Translated, it gives CASSSTVEQFF.